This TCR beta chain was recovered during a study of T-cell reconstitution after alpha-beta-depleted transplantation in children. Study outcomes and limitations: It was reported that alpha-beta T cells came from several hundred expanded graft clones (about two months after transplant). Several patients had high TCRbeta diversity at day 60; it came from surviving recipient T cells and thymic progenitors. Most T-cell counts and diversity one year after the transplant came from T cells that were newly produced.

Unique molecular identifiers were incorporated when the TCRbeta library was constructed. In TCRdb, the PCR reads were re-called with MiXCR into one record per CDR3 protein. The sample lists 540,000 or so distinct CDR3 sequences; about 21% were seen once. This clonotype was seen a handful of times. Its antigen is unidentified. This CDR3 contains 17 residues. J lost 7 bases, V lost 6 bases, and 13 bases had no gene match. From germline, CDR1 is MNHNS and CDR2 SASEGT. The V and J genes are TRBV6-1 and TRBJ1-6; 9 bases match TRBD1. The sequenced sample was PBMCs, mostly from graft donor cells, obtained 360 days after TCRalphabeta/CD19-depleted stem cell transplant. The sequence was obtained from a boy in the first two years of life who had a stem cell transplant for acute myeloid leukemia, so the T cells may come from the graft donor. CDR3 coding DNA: TGTGCCAGCAGCCGTCTCGGGACAGGGAGAACGAATTCACCCCTCCACTTT. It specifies CASSRLGTGRTNSPLHF.